This TCR beta chain stems from a study of blood T cell repertoires in COVID-19. In the study overall: Whether acute or convalescent, the COVID-19 samples came from the United States, Italy and Spain. T cells, B-cell-depleted T cells, or PBMCs provided the cDNA or gDNA that served as material.

Original handling: The assay estimated nucleated cells by amplifying reference gene primers. The data were produced by immunoSEQ multiplex PCR, yet TCRdb's version contains in-frame clones alone and is incomplete. V, J and clone size were drawn from that table, and D and trimming were deduced from the DNA. In the table there are around 250,000 clones, approximately 88% of which are singletons. The CDR3 spans 15 residues. V lost 4 bases and J lost 0, with 12 bases in between. In germline, CDR1 is LGHNA, CDR2 YSLEER. The gene calls are TRBV4-3 and TRBJ1-1; a weak D match, TRBD1 (5 bases). The sample consisted of peripheral blood. The TCR originated in a human donor in a cohort sampled during active COVID-19. CDR3 protein: CASSPVWGLNTEAFF. In nucleotides, the CDR3 is TGCGCCAGCAGCCCCGTGTGGGGCTTGAACACTGAAGCTTTCTTT.